The rows below give T cell receptor beta chains drawn from one sample of a study of radiation and T cells in renal cell carcinoma. Only in-frame clones appear in the TCRdb table, and some are missing; sequencing was by immunoSEQ multiplex PCR. The repertoire holds roughly 130,000 clones, with more than 70% as singletons. The material was blood, obtained from a patient whose treatment included radiotherapy and nephrectomy. Receptors originate from a woman in her seventies with renal cell carcinoma. CDR3s include the opening cysteine and the closing phenylalanine or tryptophan. Each record gives: clone size, J gene, D gene, V gene, CDR3 DNA, CDR3 protein. A D gene is named only where the DNA matches it firmly. Only part of the rows carry a size: once, few, many, or a class if the clone is expanded.

once | TRBJ1-2 | . | TRBV28 | TGTGCCAGCAGTTCCCGGGGAGGATCTGGCTACACCTTC | CASSSRGGSGYTF
. | TRBJ2-7 | . | TRBV5-6 | TGTGCCAGTTCTTCGACCTTACCCCCTTACGAGCAGTACTTC | CASSSTLPPYEQYF
. | TRBJ1-4 | . | TRBV7-3 | TGTGCCAGCAGCTTAGAACCGGGAAGCGGTGAAAAACTGTTTTTT | CASSLEPGSGEKLFF
. | TRBJ2-7 | TRBD1 | TRBV6-5 | TGTGCCAGCAGCCAGGGGACAGAGATTTACGAGCAGTACTTC | CASSQGTEIYEQYF
once | TRBJ1-1 | . | TRBV7-9 | TGTGCCAGCAGCTTGTGGGGGGCTGAAGCTTTCTTT | CASSLWGAEAFF
. | TRBJ2-7 | . | TRBV5-6 | TGTGCCAGCAGCCTTAACTACGAGCAGTACTTC | CASSLNYEQYF
once | TRBJ2-2 | . | TRBV5-4 | TGTGCCAGCAGCTTTGACGGCCCCGGGGAGCTGTTTTTT | CASSFDGPGELFF
. | TRBJ2-7 | TRBD2 | TRBV4-2 | TGTGCCAGCAGCCAGGGCACTAGCGGGGGCTCCTACGAGCAGTACTTC | CASSQGTSGGSYEQYF
. | TRBJ2-7 | TRBD1 | TRBV11-3 | TGTGCCAGCAGCTTGACAGGGGGATCCTACGAGCAGTACTTC | CASSLTGGSYEQYF
. | TRBJ1-2 | . | TRBV18 | TGTGCCAGCTCACCACCGTCGGCAGGGTACTATGGCTACACCTTC | CASSPPSAGYYGYTF
. | TRBJ2-7 | . | TRBV20-1 | TGCAGTGCTAGTGGGACGGGAAACTTC | CSASGTGNF
. | TRBJ1-5 | . | TRBV6-5 | TGTGCCAGCAGCAGAGCCAGGGTGGGTCAGCCCCAGCATTTT | CASSRARVGQPQHF
. | TRBJ2-3 | . | TRBV9 | TGTGCCAGCAGCCCTCCGAGGGGGAAATTTGATACGCAGTATTTT | CASSPPRGKFDTQYF
once | TRBJ1-2 | TRBD1 | TRBV28 | TGTGCCAGCAGTAAACCCAGGGGGCTGGGCTATGGCTACACCTTC | CASSKPRGLGYGYTF
. | TRBJ2-3 | TRBD1 | TRBV7-6 | TGTGCCAGCAGCCGCCGGGCCCGGACAGGGAGCTTTAAAGGGCCATCAGATACGCAGTATTTT | CASSRRARTGSFKGPSDTQYF
. | TRBJ2-3 | TRBD1 | TRBV2 | TGTGCCAGCAGTCCGCGGACAGGGGTGGGCGATACGCAGTATTTT | CASSPRTGVGDTQYF
. | TRBJ2-2 | . | TRBV4-2 | TGTGCCAGCAGCCAAGGTGTAGGCACCGGGGAGCTGTTTTTT | CASSQGVGTGELFF
. | TRBJ1-2 | . | TRBV4-2 | TGTGCCAGCAGCCAAGATGTCGGGACTTATGGCTACACCTTC | CASSQDVGTYGYTF
. | TRBJ2-7 | TRBD1 | TRBV5-1 | TGCGCCAGCAGCTTGCGTACAGGGGGCGAGCAGTACTTC | CASSLRTGGEQYF
once | TRBJ1-2 | . | TRBV7-2 | TGTGCCAGCAGCGAAAACAGGGTTAAGGGCTACACCTTC | CASSENRVKGYTF
. | TRBJ1-1 | . | TRBV6-5 | TGTGCCAGCAGTTACTCGGGACCGTTGAACACTGAAGCTTTCTTT | CASSYSGPLNTEAFF
few | TRBJ2-5 | . | TRBV6-1 | TGTGCCAGCAGTGAGTACACTACTATCCAAGAGACCCAGTACTTC | CASSEYTTIQETQYF
. | TRBJ1-2 | . | TRBV16 | TGTGCCAGCAGCCGGGAGAGCGCTAACTATGGCTACACCTTC | CASSRESANYGYTF
. | TRBJ1-1 | . | TRBV19 | TGTGCCAGTAGGAAGGGCATCATGAACACTGAAGCTTTCTTT | CASRKGIMNTEAFF
once | TRBJ1-2 | . | TRBV30 | TGTGCCTGGAACTCAGGGAGTACTAACTATGGCTACACCTTC | CAWNSGSTNYGYTF
few | TRBJ1-1 | . | TRBV6-5 | TGTGCCAGCAGTTCCCCTCCCCGCGGGAACACTGAAGCTTTCTTT | CASSSPPRGNTEAFF
. | TRBJ2-4 | . | TRBV7-9 | TGTGCCAGCAGCTCACCGGGCCCCCAACTAGCCAAAAACATTCAGTACTTC | CASSSPGPQLAKNIQYF
. | TRBJ2-7 | . | TRBV14 | TGTGCCAGCAGCCAAGACGGAAGGGGCGGGTGGGACGAGCAGTACTTC | CASSQDGRGGWDEQYF
. | TRBJ1-4 | . | TRBV4-3 | TGCGCCAGCAGCCAAGATCGTCTGGGGCGGGAAAAACTGTTTTTT | CASSQDRLGREKLFF
. | TRBJ2-5 | . | TRBV28 | TGTGCGACCTACGACAGTTTTCAAGAGACCCAGTACTTC | CATYDSFQETQYF
. | TRBJ1-5 | . | TRBV28 | TGTGCCAGCAGTTTATCGGGGAGGGCCTATAGCAATCAGCCCCAGCATTTT | CASSLSGRAYSNQPQHF
few | TRBJ1-1 | . | TRBV15 | TGTGCCACCAGCAGAGATAGAGGGGGCACTGAAGCTTTCTTT | CATSRDRGGTEAFF
. | TRBJ2-7 | TRBD1 | TRBV6-5 | TGTGCCAGCAGTCGGGACAGGGGGAGCGAGCAGTACTTC | CASSRDRGSEQYF
. | TRBJ1-6 | . | TRBV5-1 | TGCGCCAGCAGCTTGGGGAGCTCCTATAATTCACTCCTCCACTTT | CASSLGSSYNSLLHF
. | TRBJ2-7 | . | TRBV6-5 | TGTGCCAGCAGTTACTCTGCACGGACAAGCGCCTACGAGCAGTACTTC | CASSYSARTSAYEQYF
. | TRBJ2-7 | TRBD2 | TRBV28 | TGTGCCAGCAGACCCGCGGGGGGGTACGAGCAGTACTTC | CASRPAGGYEQYF
. | TRBJ1-1 | TRBD1 | TRBV5-1 | TGCGCCAGCAGCTTCCGATCGACAGGGGCCACTGAAGCTTTCTTT | CASSFRSTGATEAFF
few | TRBJ1-5 | . | TRBV5-1 | TGCGCCAGCAGCGCCGACCCGGGGGTCCAGCCCCAGCATTTT | CASSADPGVQPQHF
. | TRBJ1-1 | . | TRBV2 | TGTGCCAGCAGAATAATCGGGAACACTGAAGCTTTCTTT | CASRIIGNTEAFF
. | TRBJ2-7 | . | TRBV7-2 | TGTGCCAGCAGCTTAGAGGGGCGGTTAAAGATTTACGAGCAGTACTTC | CASSLEGRLKIYEQYF